The entry below describes one TCR beta chain. Its antigen is unknown. The PCR contained 60 Vbeta and 13 Jbeta primers. Some clones are missing from TCRdb's copy, which holds only in-frame ones; the method was immunoSEQ multiplex PCR. The sample contains about 120,000 clones, 65% to 85% of which appear only once. The sample originates from a study of cytomegalovirus exposure and HLA in healthy donors. General study points: Follow-up analysis found HLA locus-dependent TCR association rates, highest for DRB1 and lowest for HLA-C. HLA alleles were associated with 15,000 to 20,000 TCR beta sequences in a later analysis at 0.05 false discovery rate. Sequencing depth roughly uniform across donors was assumed in presence/absence analyses. A prior analysis recorded that most TCR beta V segments were productive about 87% or about 30% of the time.

The V end lost 4 bases, the J end lost 0 bases, and 9 bases lay between the germline ends. The germline CDR1 and CDR2 sequences are MNHEY and SVGAGI. The CDR3 has 15 amino acids. The sequenced material came from PBMCs. The clonotype was recovered from a man aged 50 to 59 in good health and CMV-seropositive. This sequence joins TRBV6-5 and TRBJ1-4; no clear D gene. CDR3 bases: TGTGCCAGCAGTTTCACTCGAACAACTAATGAAAAACTGTTTTTT. Translating gives CASSFTRTTNEKLFF.